What follows describes a single T cell receptor beta chain. TCRdb ran MiXCR on the RACE reads and lists one entry per CDR3 protein. This sample has about 190,000 distinct CDR3 sequences, with around 23% found just once. Time point denoted: patch test 3, about 24 weeks after DPC sensitization. The treatment denotes: therapeutic diphenylcyclopropenone sensitization with weekly scalp DPC. This record comes from a study of human T cells and chemical hapten exposure. This clonotype was obtained from a woman aged 35 to 49 with alopecia areata. Some clones in this sample may be carry-over from other donors' samples. Here the sequenced sample was whole blood, taken in connection with sensitization to the hapten diphenylcyclopropenone (DPC).

In DNA, the CDR3 is TGTGCCAGCAGTTACAGTACAGGGATAGGTGTTGCCGGGGAGCTGTTTTTT. Translating gives CASSYSTGIGVAGELFF. This sequence joins TRBV6-5 and TRBJ2-2, with D maybe TRBD1 (6 bases). Deletions cut 2 bases from V and 6 bases from J, with 19 bases between. CDR1 and CDR2 (germline): MNHEY, SVGAGI. This CDR3 comprises 17 residues.